These 23 T cell receptor beta chains share one sample of origin, sequenced in a study of response to subunit inactivated influenza vaccine. From the RT-PCR reads, TCRdb called clonotypes with MiXCR, one entry per CDR3 protein. The sample includes roughly 500,000 distinct CDR3 sequences, 20% to 25% of them seen just once. Another study also made use of these data, one on T cells expressing NK-cell markers. That source reports: Making the TCR beta cDNA relied on 5'RACE template switching with UMIs.

Sequenced material: CD4+ T cells sorted from PBMCs, taken roughly 13 days after vaccination. These receptors all stem from a man in his forties or fifties who received an inactivated influenza vaccine.

V and J are TRBV29-1 and TRBJ1-1; D ambiguous. The length of the CDR3 is 11 residues. The V gene's germline CDR1 is SQVTM and CDR2 ANQGSEA. V lost 4 bases and J lost 4, with 7 bases in between. As DNA, the CDR3 is TGCAGCGTTGCCCACTCCACTGAAGCTTTCTTT. Protein: CSVAHSTEAFF.

The chain uses TRBV7-3 and TRBJ2-2, with D hard to call. The length of the CDR3 is 15 residues. Germline assignment: CDR1 SGHTA and CDR2 FQGTGA. The V end was cut by 5 bases, the J end by 0 bases, with 10 bases between. DNA of the CDR3: TGTGCCAGCAGCAAACAGCATACGAACACCGGGGAGCTGTTTTTT. Translated: CASSKQHTNTGELFF.

The genes are TRBV20-1 and TRBJ2-7, with D perhaps matching TRBD2 (6 bases). This CDR3 is built from 12 residues. Per the germline V gene, CDR1 is DFQATT and CDR2 is SNEGSKA (reference sequence). V lost 4 bases and J 4 bases, leaving 11 bases between the germline ends. The CDR3 loop reads CSATDYLYEQYF. The CDR3 nucleotides read TGCAGTGCTACGGACTACCTATACGAGCAGTACTTC.

This clonotype has a handful of counts. The chain joins TRBV4-1 to TRBJ1-1; D is possibly TRBD1 (6 bases). V was trimmed by 1 base and J by 4 bases, leaving 10 bases between them. The CDR3 runs 14 residues. From germline, CDR1 is MGHRA and CDR2 YSYEKL. CDR3 in amino acids: CASSQAGEGTEAFF. The CDR3 DNA is TGCGCCAGCAGCCAAGCAGGGGAGGGCACTGAAGCTTTCTTT.

This clonotype has more than one count but fewer than ten. This chain joins TRBV3-1 and TRBJ1-1; D not certain. Trimming took off 1 base at V and 5 bases at J, with 17 bases between the two ends. Per the germline V gene, CDR1 is LGHDT and CDR2 is YNNKEL (reference sequence). The length of the CDR3 is 16 residues. CDR3 protein: CASSQALTNRGTEAFF. The DNA of the CDR3 is TGTGCCAGCAGCCAAGCCCTGACGAACCGGGGAACTGAAGCTTTCTTT.

The chain combines TRBV28 with TRBJ2-7; 8 bases agree with TRBD1. CDR1 and CDR2 from the germline V gene are MDHEN and SYDVKM. The CDR3 covers 15 residues. The V and J ends lost 6 bases and 5 bases, in that order; junction bases with no gene match: 12. The CDR3 loop is CASSWGGQGMDEQYF. In nucleotides, the CDR3 is TGTGCCAGCAGCTGGGGCGGACAGGGCATGGACGAGCAGTACTTC. Supplemented by reference TRBV28 and TRBJ2-7, the full variable domain reads DVKVTQSSRYLVKRTGEKVFLECVQDMDHENMFWYRQDPGLGLRLIYFSYDVKMKEKGDIPEGYSVSREKKERFSLILESASTNQTSMYLCASSWGGQGMDEQYFGPGTRLTVT.

This clonotype was counted a few times. V gene TRBV5-1 combines with J gene TRBJ2-7; D might be TRBD2 (6 bases). The germline CDR1 and CDR2 sequences are SGHRS and YFSETQ. With 3 bases removed from V and 6 bases from J, the gap between germline ends came to 16 bases. There are 14 residues in the CDR3. CDR3 in DNA: TGCGCCAGCAGCTCGGGGGAGCCTAATCGCGAGCAGTACTTC. Residues: CASSSGEPNREQYF.

This clonotype appeared a few times. The chain combines TRBV24-1 with TRBJ2-3; 7 bases map to TRBD1. This CDR3 is 16 amino acids long. Losses at the gene ends were 5 bases for V and 7 bases for J; bases not matched to a gene: 14. Germline CDR1 KGHDR, CDR2 SFDVKD. The CDR3 region is CATSGMGTTGAYTQYF. Here the CDR3 DNA reads TGTGCCACCAGTGGAATGGGGACAACAGGGGCATATACGCAGTATTTT.

The CDR3 sequence is CASSSPNYGYTF. CDR3 nucleotides: TGTGCCAGCAGCTCACCAAACTATGGCTACACCTTC. The rearrangement uses TRBV28 and TRBJ1-2; D is uncertain. Germline V gene data show CDR1 as MDHEN and CDR2 as SYDVKM. CDR3 length: 12 residues. V shed 6 bases and J shed 2 bases, with 7 bases lying between them.

The chain couples TRBV6-2 or TRBV6-3 to TRBJ1-5, with D perhaps TRBD1 (6 bases). V was clipped by 4 bases and J by 2 bases, with 9 bases between them. Germline V lookup: CDR1 MNHEY, CDR2 SVGEGT. This CDR3 comprises 14 residues. The CDR3 reads CASSWEGGNQPQHF. Written as DNA, the CDR3 is TGTGCCAGCAGTTGGGAGGGGGGCAATCAGCCCCAGCATTTT.

This clonotype was found many times. This chain connects TRBV10-2 to TRBJ2-7, with 11 positions matching TRBD2. CDR1 WSHSY and CDR2 SAAADI come from the germline V gene. The CDR3 sequence is 14 residues long. Losses at the gene ends were 6 bases for V and 3 bases for J; bases not matched to a gene: 4. CDR3 region: CASSLAGGIYEQYF. Here the CDR3 DNA reads TGCGCCAGCAGCTTAGCGGGGGGGATCTACGAGCAGTACTTC.

This clonotype came up a few times. This chain links TRBV5-1 with TRBJ1-2; no definite D call. Per germline, CDR1 SGHRS and CDR2 YFSETQ. Between the trimmed V and J ends, which lost 0 bases and 8 bases, there was a span of 14 bases. CDR3 length equals 14 residues. The CDR3 here is CASSLEATILGYTF. The CDR3 nucleotides are TGCGCCAGCAGCTTGGAGGCGACAATTTTGGGCTACACCTTC.

The rearrangement joins TRBV7-2 to TRBJ2-2, with TRBD1 matching over 7 bases. The germline V gene encodes CDR1 SGHTA and CDR2 FQGNSA. The length of the CDR3 is 16 residues. The ends lost 0 bases at V and 0 bases at J; junction bases unmatched: 1. CDR3 sequence: CASSLAGTANTGELFF. The CDR3 DNA follows: TGTGCCAGCAGCTTAGCCGGGACAGCGAACACCGGGGAGCTGTTTTTT.

The chain has TRBV12-3 or TRBV12-4 and TRBJ2-2; D possibly corresponds to TRBD2 (5 bases). V was clipped by 3 bases and J by 3 bases, with 8 bases between them. CDR3 length equals 14 residues. CDR3 loop: CASSFQADTGELFF. In DNA, the CDR3 is TGTGCCAGCAGTTTCCAAGCGGACACCGGGGAGCTGTTTTTT.

The chain links TRBV15 to TRBJ2-1, with D tentatively TRBD2 (7 bases). The length of the CDR3 is 13 residues. From germline, CDR1 is LNHNV and CDR2 YYDKDF (reference sequence). V lost 9 bases and J lost 7, with 16 bases in between. In DNA, the CDR3 is TGTGCCACAGACCGCCGGGGGGCAAATGAGCAGTTCTTC. It yields the protein CATDRRGANEQFF. Drawing the rest from reference TRBV15 and TRBJ2-1, the complete variable domain is DAMVIQNPRYQVTQFGKPVTLSCSQTLNHNVMYWYQQKSSQAPKLLFHYYDKDFNNEADTPDNFQSRRPNTSFCFLDIRSPGLGDTAMYLCATDRRGANEQFFGPGTRLTVL.

The chain has TRBV28 and TRBJ2-2; D is ambiguous. This CDR3 has 16 residues. CDR1 and CDR2 from the germline V gene are MDHEN and SYDVKM. The V end was cut by 3 bases, the J end by 0 bases, with 11 bases between. The CDR3, as DNA: TGTGCCAGCAGTTTTTTATACCTTGCGAACACCGGGGAGCTGTTTTTT. Translation gives CASSFLYLANTGELFF.

This clonotype was observed a handful of times. The genes are TRBV11-3 and TRBJ2-1; 10 bases agree with TRBD2. The V and J ends lost 5 bases and 2 bases, in that order; junction bases with no gene match: 6. The CDR3 runs 16 residues. CDR1 and CDR2 (germline): SGHNT, YENEEA. CDR3 protein: CASSLSGGPPYNEQFF. The CDR3 nucleotides read TGTGCCAGCAGCCTTAGCGGGGGGCCTCCCTACAATGAGCAGTTCTTC.

The chain combines TRBV27 with TRBJ2-1; D is perhaps TRBD1 or TRBD2 (5 bases each). The V end lost 2 bases, the J end lost 9 bases, and 14 bases lay between the germline ends. The CDR3 has 14 amino acids. Germline lookup yields CDR1 MNHEY and CDR2 SMNVEV (reference sequence). CDR3 DNA sequence: TGTGCCAGCAGTTTAATAGGGGTAGCGAGTGAGCAGTTCTTC. Translated, it gives CASSLIGVASEQFF.

This clonotype showed up just a few times. The chain combines TRBV29-1 with TRBJ1-4; no clear D gene. The CDR3 runs 11 residues. V was trimmed by 4 bases and J by 7 bases, leaving 7 bases between them. CDR1 and CDR2 from the germline V gene are SQVTM and ANQGSEA. CDR3 in DNA: TGCAGCGTTGTCGAGGGTGAAAAACTGTTTTTT. Amino acids: CSVVEGEKLFF. The full variable domain, in which reference TRBV29-1 and TRBJ1-4 provide the parts outside the CDR3, is SAVISQKPSRDICQRGTSLTIQCQVDSQVTMMFWYRQQPGQSLTLIATANQGSEATYESGFVIDKFPISRPNLTFSTLTVSNMSPEDSSIYLCSVVEGEKLFFGSGTQLSVL.

The V call is TRBV6-1, the J call TRBJ1-5; TRBD1 might be the D (5 bases). CDR1 and CDR2 (germline): MNHNS, SASEGT. V lost 1 base to trimming and J lost 6 bases, with 16 bases between them. The CDR3 loop spans 16 amino acids. CDR3 DNA: TGTGCCAGCAGTGAAGGTGGCTTCAGGGACCCTCAGCCCCAGCATTTT. Translated: CASSEGGFRDPQPQHF.

This clonotype was observed a handful of times. The rearrangement links TRBV5-1 to TRBJ2-3; 12 nucleotides line up with TRBD1. V shed 4 bases and J 4 bases; nucleotides not matched to a gene: 10. The length of the CDR3 is 17 residues. Germline V gene lookup returns CDR1 SGHRS and CDR2 YFSETQ. CDR3 in DNA: TGCGCCAGCAGCCGAAGGTCGGGACAGGGGGCTTCAGATACGCAGTATTTT. The encoded protein is CASSRRSGQGASDTQYF.

The gene calls are TRBV29-1 and TRBJ2-2; possibly TRBD1 for D (5 bases). CDR3 length equals 14 residues. The ends were cut back, 4 bases at V and 3 bases at J, with 12 bases in the middle. Per the germline V gene, CDR1 is SQVTM and CDR2 is ANQGSEA. CDR3 nucleotide sequence: TGCAGCGTTGTCTGGGGCAGTCACACCGGGGAGCTGTTTTTT. Translation gives CSVVWGSHTGELFF.

This chain joins TRBV20-1 and TRBJ2-3, with 7 positions matching TRBD1. The CDR3 is 13 residues long. The junction had 7 bases not matched to a gene; V was cut back by 6 bases and J by 4 bases. Germline lookup yields CDR1 DFQATT and CDR2 SNEGSKA (reference sequence). The CDR3 loop reads CSATTGPADTQYF. CDR3 coding DNA: TGCAGTGCCACGACAGGGCCAGCAGATACGCAGTATTTT.